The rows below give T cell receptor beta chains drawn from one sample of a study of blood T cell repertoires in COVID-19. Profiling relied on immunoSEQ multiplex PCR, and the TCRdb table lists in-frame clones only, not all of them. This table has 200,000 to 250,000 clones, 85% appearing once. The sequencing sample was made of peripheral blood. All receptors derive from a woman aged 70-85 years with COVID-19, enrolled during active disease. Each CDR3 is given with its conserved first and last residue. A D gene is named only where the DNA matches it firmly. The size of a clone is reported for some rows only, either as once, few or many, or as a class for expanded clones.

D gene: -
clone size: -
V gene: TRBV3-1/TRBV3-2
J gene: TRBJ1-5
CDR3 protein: CASSQDTGRGQPQHF
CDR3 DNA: TGTGCCAGCAGCCAAGATACGGGGAGAGGACAGCCCCAGCATTTT

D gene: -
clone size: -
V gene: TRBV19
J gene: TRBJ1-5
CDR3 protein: CASSPDGNRAFQHF
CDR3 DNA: TGTGCCAGTAGTCCCGATGGGAACAGGGCCTTCCAGCATTTT

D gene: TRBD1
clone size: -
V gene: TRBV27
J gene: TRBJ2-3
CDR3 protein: CASSFWDRPSTDTQYF
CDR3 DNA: TGTGCCAGCAGTTTCTGGGACAGACCTAGCACAGATACGCAGTATTTT

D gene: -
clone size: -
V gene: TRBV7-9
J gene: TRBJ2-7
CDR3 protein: CASSPGGPRYEQYF
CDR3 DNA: TGTGCCAGCTCCCCAGGGGGGCCGAGATACGAGCAGTACTTC

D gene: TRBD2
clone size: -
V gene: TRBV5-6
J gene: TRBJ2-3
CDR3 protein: CASSLLAGVDTQYF
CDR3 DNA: TGTGCCAGCAGCTTGCTAGCGGGAGTTGATACGCAGTATTTT

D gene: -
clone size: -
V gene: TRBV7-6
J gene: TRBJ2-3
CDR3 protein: CASSSPQGPGADTQYF
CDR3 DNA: TGTGCCAGCAGCTCCCCGCAAGGGCCGGGGGCAGATACGCAGTATTTT

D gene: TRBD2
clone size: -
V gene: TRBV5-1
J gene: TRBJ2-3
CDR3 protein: CASSLDSGGSTDTQYF
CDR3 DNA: TGCGCCAGCAGCTTGGACAGCGGGGGGAGCACAGATACGCAGTATTTT

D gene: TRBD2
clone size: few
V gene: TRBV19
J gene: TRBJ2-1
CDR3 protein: CASSDGTRRYEQFF
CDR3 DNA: TGTGCCAGTAGTGACGGGACTAGGAGGTATGAGCAGTTCTTC

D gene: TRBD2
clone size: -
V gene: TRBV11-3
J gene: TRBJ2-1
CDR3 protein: CASSGVAGGGEQFF
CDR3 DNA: TGTGCCAGCAGCGGGGTAGCGGGAGGTGGGGAGCAGTTCTTC

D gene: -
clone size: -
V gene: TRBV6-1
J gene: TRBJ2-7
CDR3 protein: CASSEAWRGRDLSYEQYF
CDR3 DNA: TGTGCCAGCAGTGAAGCATGGAGGGGCAGGGATTTATCCTACGAGCAGTACTTC

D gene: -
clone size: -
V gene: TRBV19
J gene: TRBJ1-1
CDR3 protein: CASSRGQLNTEAFF
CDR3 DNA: TGTGCCAGTAGTAGGGGACAATTGAACACTGAAGCTTTCTTT

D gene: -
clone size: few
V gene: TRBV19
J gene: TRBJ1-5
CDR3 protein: CASSPPGLGQPQHF
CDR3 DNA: TGTGCCAGTAGTCCCCCGGGGTTGGGACAGCCCCAGCATTTT

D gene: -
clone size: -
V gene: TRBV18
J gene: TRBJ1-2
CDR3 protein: CASSPFESVGGHYGYTF
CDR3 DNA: TGTGCCAGCTCACCATTTGAGAGCGTCGGGGGGCACTATGGCTACACCTTC

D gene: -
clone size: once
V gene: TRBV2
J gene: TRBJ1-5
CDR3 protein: CASSEFRGGQPQHF
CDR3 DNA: TGTGCCAGCAGTGAATTCAGGGGTGGGCAGCCCCAGCATTTT

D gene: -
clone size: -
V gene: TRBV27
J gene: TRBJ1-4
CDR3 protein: CASSFGGGLGKLFF
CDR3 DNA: TGTGCCAGCAGTTTTGGGGGGGGGTTGGGAAAACTGTTTTTT

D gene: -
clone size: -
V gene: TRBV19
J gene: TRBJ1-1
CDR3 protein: CASSLTAYTEAFF
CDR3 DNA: TGTGCCAGTAGTTTGACAGCTTACACTGAAGCTTTCTTT

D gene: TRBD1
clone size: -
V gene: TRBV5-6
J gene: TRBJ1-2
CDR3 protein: CASRDGTEMGDGYTF
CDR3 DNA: TGTGCCAGCAGGGATGGGACAGAGATGGGAGATGGCTACACCTTC

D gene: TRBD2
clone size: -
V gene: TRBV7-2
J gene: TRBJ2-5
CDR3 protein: CASSSSPGTSGGLRETQYF
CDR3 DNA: TGTGCCAGCAGCTCTAGCCCCGGGACTAGCGGGGGGCTGAGGGAAACCCAGTACTTC

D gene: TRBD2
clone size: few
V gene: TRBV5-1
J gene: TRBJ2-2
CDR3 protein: CASSSRGGHTGELFF
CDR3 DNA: TGCGCCAGCAGCTCCCGGGGGGGCCACACCGGGGAGCTGTTTTTT

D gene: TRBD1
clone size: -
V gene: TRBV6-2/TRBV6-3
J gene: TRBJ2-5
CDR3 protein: CASSPTGPGTGAFSETQYF
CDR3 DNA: TGTGCCAGCAGTCCCACAGGGCCCGGGACAGGGGCGTTCTCCGAGACCCAGTACTTC

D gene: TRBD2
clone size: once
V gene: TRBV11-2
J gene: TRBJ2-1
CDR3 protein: CASRRLAGASSYNEQFF
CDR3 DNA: TGTGCCAGCAGGCGGCTAGCGGGGGCAAGCTCCTACAATGAGCAGTTCTTC

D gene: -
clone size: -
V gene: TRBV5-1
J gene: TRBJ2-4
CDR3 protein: CASSSTGGQGLVDKNIQYF
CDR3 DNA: TGCGCCAGCAGCTCCACGGGTGGGCAGGGATTAGTCGACAAAAACATTCAGTACTTC

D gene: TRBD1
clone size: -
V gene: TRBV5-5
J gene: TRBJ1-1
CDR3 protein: CASSKTMDRTEAFF
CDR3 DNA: TGTGCCAGCAGCAAAACCATGGACAGGACTGAAGCTTTCTTT

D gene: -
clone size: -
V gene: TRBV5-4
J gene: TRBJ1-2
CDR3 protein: CASSLGGLGNYGYTF
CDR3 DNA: TGTGCCAGCAGCTTGGGGGGGCTGGGTAACTATGGCTACACCTTC

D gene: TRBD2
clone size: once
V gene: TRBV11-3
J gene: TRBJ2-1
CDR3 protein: CASSLIASGYNEQFF
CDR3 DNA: TGTGCCAGCAGCTTAATTGCTAGCGGGTACAATGAGCAGTTCTTC

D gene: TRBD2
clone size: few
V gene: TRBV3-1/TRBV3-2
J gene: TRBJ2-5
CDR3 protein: CASSQRGIGSRETQYF
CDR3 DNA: TGTGCCAGCAGCCAGCGGGGGATTGGCTCTAGAGAGACCCAGTACTTC

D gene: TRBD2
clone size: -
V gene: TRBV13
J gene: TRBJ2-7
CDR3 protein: CASLAGGVGSYEQYF
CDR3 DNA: TGTGCCAGCTTGGCGGGGGGCGTAGGCTCCTACGAGCAGTACTTC

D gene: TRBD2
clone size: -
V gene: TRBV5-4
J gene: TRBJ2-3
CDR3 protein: CASSPGRAGSTDTQYF
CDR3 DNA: TGTGCCAGCAGCCCGGGGAGGGCAGGGAGCACAGATACGCAGTATTTT

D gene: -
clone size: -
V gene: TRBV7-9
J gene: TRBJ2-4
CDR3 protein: CASSLVGRGWRNIQYF
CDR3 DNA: TGTGCCAGCAGCTTAGTAGGCAGGGGATGGAGGAACATTCAGTACTTC

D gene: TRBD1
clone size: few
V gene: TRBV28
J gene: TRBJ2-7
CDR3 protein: CASSIPGQRRYEQYF
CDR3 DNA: TGTGCCAGCAGCATACCGGGACAGCGTCGCTACGAGCAGTACTTC

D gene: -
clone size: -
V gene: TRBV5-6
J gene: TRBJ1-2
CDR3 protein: CASSLGDRGAYGYTF
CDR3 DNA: TGTGCCAGCAGCTTGGGAGACCGGGGAGCCTATGGCTACACCTTC

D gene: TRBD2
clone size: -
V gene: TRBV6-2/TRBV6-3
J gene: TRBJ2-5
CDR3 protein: CASSYRTPGGTQYF
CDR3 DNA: TGTGCCAGCAGTTATAGGACCCCGGGGGGGACCCAGTACTTC

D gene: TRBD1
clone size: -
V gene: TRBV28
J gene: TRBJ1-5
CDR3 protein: CASSPGRGQNQPQHF
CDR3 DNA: TGTGCCAGCAGCCCTGGCAGGGGGCAAAACCAGCCCCAGCATTTT

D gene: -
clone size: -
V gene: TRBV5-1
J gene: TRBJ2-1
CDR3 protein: CASSSFGGGQINNEQFF
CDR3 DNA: TGCGCCAGCAGCTCCTTTGGGGGGGGCCAGATTAACAATGAGCAGTTCTTC

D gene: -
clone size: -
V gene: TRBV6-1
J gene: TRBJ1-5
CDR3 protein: CASSEGRGPQHF
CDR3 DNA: TGTGCCAGCAGTGAAGGTAGGGGACCCCAGCATTTT

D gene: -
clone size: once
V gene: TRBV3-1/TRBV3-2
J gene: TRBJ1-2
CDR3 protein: CASSQDPYSLYGYTF
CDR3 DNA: TGTGCCAGCAGCCAAGACCCATACAGCCTCTATGGCTACACCTTC

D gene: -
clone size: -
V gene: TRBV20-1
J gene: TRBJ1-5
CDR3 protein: CSASMGGYSNQPQHF
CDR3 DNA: TGCAGTGCTAGTATGGGGGGTTATAGCAATCAGCCCCAGCATTTT

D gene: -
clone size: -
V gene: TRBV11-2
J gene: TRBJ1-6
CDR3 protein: CASSETSGPQSPLHF
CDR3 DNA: TGTGCCAGCAGCGAGACGTCAGGGCCACAATCACCCCTCCACTTT

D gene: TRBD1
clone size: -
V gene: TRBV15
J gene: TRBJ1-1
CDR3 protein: CATQPGQGYTEAFF
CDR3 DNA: TGTGCCACCCAGCCGGGACAGGGTTATACTGAAGCTTTCTTT

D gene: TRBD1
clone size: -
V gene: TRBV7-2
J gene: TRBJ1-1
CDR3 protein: CASSSGGAYTEAFF
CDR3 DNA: TGTGCCAGCAGCTCAGGGGGCGCATACACTGAAGCTTTCTTT

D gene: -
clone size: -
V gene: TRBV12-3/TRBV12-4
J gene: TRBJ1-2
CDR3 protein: CASHLSNNYGYTF
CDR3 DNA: TGTGCCAGCCATCTCAGTAATAACTATGGCTACACCTTC

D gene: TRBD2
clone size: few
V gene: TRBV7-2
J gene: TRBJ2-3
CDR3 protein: CASSEAGGTDTQYF
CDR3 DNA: TGTGCCAGCAGCGAAGCGGGAGGGACAGATACGCAGTATTTT

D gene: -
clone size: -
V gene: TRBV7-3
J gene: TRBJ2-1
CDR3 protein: CASSLRAPFGEQFF
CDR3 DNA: TGTGCCAGCAGCTTAAGGGCCCCTTTCGGTGAGCAGTTCTTC

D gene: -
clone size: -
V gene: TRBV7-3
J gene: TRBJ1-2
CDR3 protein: CASSLLDSNYGYTF
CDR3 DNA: TGTGCCAGCAGCTTACTGGACAGTAACTATGGCTACACCTTC

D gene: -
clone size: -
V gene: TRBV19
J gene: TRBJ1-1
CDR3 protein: CATLRGVTEAFF
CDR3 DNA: TGTGCCACCCTCCGGGGGGTCACTGAAGCTTTCTTT

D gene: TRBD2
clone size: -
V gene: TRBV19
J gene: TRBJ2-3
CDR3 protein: CASNPAGVEDTQYF
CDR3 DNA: TGTGCCAGTAATCCAGCGGGAGTAGAAGATACGCAGTATTTT

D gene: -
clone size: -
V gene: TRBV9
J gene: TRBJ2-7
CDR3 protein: CASSATDGSSYEQYF
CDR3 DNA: TGTGCCAGCAGCGCCACTGACGGGAGCTCCTACGAGCAGTACTTC

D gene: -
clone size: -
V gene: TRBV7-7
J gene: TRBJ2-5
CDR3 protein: CASSLGRGFQETQYF
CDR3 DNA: TGTGCTAGCAGCTTAGGTCGGGGTTTCCAAGAGACCCAGTACTTC

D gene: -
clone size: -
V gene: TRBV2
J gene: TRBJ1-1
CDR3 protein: CASSEGRNTEAFF
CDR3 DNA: TGTGCCAGCAGTGAGGGGAGGAACACTGAAGCTTTCTTT

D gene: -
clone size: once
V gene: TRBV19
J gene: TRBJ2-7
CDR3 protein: CASSIGTANLEQYF
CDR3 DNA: TGTGCCAGTAGTATAGGGACAGCGAACCTAGAGCAGTACTTC

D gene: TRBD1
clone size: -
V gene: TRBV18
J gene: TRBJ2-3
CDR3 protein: CASSPPTGGDTQYF
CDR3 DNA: TGTGCCAGCTCACCACCGACAGGGGGAGATACGCAGTATTTT

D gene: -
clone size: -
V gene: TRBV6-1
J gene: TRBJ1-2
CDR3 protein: CASSEDFAVYGYTF
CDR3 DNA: TGTGCCAGCAGTGAAGATTTCGCAGTTTATGGCTACACCTTC

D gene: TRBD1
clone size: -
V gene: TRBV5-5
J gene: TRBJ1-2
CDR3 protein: CASSSRGQGLYGYTF
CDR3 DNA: TGTGCCAGCAGCTCGCGGGGACAGGGACTCTATGGCTACACCTTC

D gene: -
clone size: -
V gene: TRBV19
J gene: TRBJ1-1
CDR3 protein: CASTRLSGNTEAFF
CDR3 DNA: TGTGCCAGTACCCGCCTCTCAGGGAACACTGAAGCTTTCTTT

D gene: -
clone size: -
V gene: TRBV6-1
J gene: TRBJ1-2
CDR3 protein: CASSDGLFYGYTF
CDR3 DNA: TGTGCCAGCAGTGATGGACTATTCTATGGCTACACCTTC

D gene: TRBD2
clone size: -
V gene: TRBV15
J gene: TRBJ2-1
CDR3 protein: CATSSWVGGLINNEQFF
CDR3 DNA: TGTGCCACCAGCAGCTGGGTGGGGGGACTAATCAACAATGAGCAGTTCTTC

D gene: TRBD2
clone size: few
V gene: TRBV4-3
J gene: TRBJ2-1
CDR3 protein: CASSQDSREGIEQFF
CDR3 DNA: TGCGCCAGCAGCCAAGATTCGCGGGAGGGCATTGAGCAGTTCTTC

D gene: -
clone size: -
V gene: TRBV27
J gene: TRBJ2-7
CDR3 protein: CAQREGSFYEQYF
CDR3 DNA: TGTGCCCAACGAGAGGGTTCCTTCTACGAGCAGTACTTC

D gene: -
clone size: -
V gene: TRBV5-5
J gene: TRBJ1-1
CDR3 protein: CASSSGLGGRVTEAFF
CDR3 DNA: TGTGCCAGCAGCTCCGGCCTGGGGGGTCGAGTTACTGAAGCTTTCTTT